One sample yielded the 28 T cell receptor beta chains listed below, sequenced in a study of shared clonotypes between healthy human individuals. Profiled with immunoSEQ multiplex PCR; TCRdb holds only in-frame clones, not every one. This table has roughly 2,000,000 clones, less than 95% appearing once. Terminally differentiated effector memory CD45RA+ cells were excluded by CCR7 positive selection of CD45RO-negative cells. The sample consisted of naive CD8+ T cells sorted from blood. The source of these receptors is a man younger than 35 in good health.

The chain has TRBV6-1 and TRBJ1-4; D perhaps matches TRBD1 (5 bases). The V gene lost 6 bases and the J gene lost 3 bases, with 14 bases spanning the gap. The CDR3 is made up of 15 amino acids. Germline CDR1 is MNHNS and CDR2 is SASEGT. The DNA for the CDR3 is TGTGCCAGCAGAGGAGTCGGGGGAGCTAATGAAAAACTGTTTTTT. Its protein product is CASRGVGGANEKLFF.

This chain uses TRBV7-9 with TRBJ2-7; the D is unclear. CDR1 and CDR2 from the germline V gene are SEHNR and FQNEAQ (reference sequence). Trimming stripped 5 bases from V and 2 bases from J, with 13 bases between. CDR3 size: 14 residues. The CDR3: CASSHESGPYEQYF. As DNA, the CDR3 is TGTGCCAGCAGCCACGAATCTGGGCCCTACGAGCAGTACTTC.

Only one count was recorded for this clone. This chain joins TRBV7-9 and TRBJ1-2; TRBD1 matches 7 bases. The V segment lost 5 bases and the J segment 12 bases; nucleotides outside the gene matches: 18. CDR3 length: 15 amino acids. Germline loops: CDR1 SEHNR, CDR2 FQNEAQ (reference sequence). CDR3 in DNA: TGTGCCAGCAGCGACGGACAGGAGTCTCCTAGAAGGAACACCTTC. This sequence encodes CASSDGQESPRRNTF.

This clone was picked up one time. The rearrangement links TRBV15 to TRBJ2-3; 9 nucleotides align to TRBD2. Trimming at V came to 1 base and at J to 2 bases, leaving 4 bases not matched to a gene. This CDR3 region has 16 residues. Germline V gene lookup returns CDR1 LNHNV and CDR2 YYDKDF (reference sequence). CDR3 amino acids: CATSRGASGVTDTQYF. Here the CDR3 DNA reads TGTGCCACCAGCAGAGGAGCTAGCGGGGTCACAGATACGCAGTATTTT.

The gene calls are TRBV2 and TRBJ2-2; TRBD1 might be the D (6 bases). Trimming took off 6 bases at V and 6 bases at J, with 20 bases between the two ends. The CDR3 contains 16 residues. Germline CDR1 SNHLY, CDR2 FYNNEI. In DNA, the CDR3 is TGTGCCAGCAGGGATAAGACAGGAGACCAACCCGGGGAGCTGTTTTTT. It codes for CASRDKTGDQPGELFF. Variable domain in full (rest from reference TRBV2 and TRBJ2-2): EPEVTQTPSHQVTQMGQEVILRCVPISNHLYFYWYRQILGQKVEFLVSFYNNEISEKSEIFDDQFSVERPDGSNFTLKIRSTKLEDSAMYFCASRDKTGDQPGELFFGEGSRLTVL.

This chain uses TRBV4-3 with TRBJ2-7; D gene uncertain. The CDR3 sequence is 14 residues long. CDR1 is LGHNA, CDR2 YSLEER, per germline. V lost 0 bases to trimming and J lost 2 bases, with 8 bases between them. The CDR3 is CASSQDRLAYEQYF. The CDR3 DNA reads as TGCGCCAGCAGCCAAGATAGGCTAGCCTACGAGCAGTACTTC.

The genes are TRBV10-3 and TRBJ1-1; TRBD1 matches at 7 bases. The CDR3 runs 13 residues. The J segment lost 1 base and the V segment lost 4 bases, leaving 0 bases of the junction unmatched. CDR1 and CDR2 from the germline V gene are ENHRY and SYGVKD. CDR3 residues: CAISGQGNTEAFF. In DNA, the CDR3 is TGTGCCATCAGTGGACAGGGGAACACTGAAGCTTTCTTT.

The rearrangement links TRBV5-6 to TRBJ1-1, with D possibly matching TRBD1 (5 bases). Germline V CDR1 and CDR2: SGHDT, YYEEEE. This CDR3 comprises 15 residues. V lost 3 bases and J lost 3, with 15 bases in between. The CDR3 nucleotides read TGTGCCAGCAGCTCTGCGGGGGAATGGGACACTGAAGCTTTCTTT. Amino acid sequence: CASSSAGEWDTEAFF. The complete variable domain, with remaining parts taken from reference TRBV5-6 and TRBJ1-1, reads DAGVTQSPTHLIKTRGQQVTLRCSPKSGHDTVSWYQQALGQGPQFIFQYYEEEERQRGNFPDRFSGHQFPNYSSELNVNALLLGDSALYLCASSSAGEWDTEAFFGQGTRLTVV.

The V call is TRBV5-4, the J call TRBJ1-1; D perhaps matches TRBD1 (5 bases). The CDR3 loop spans 14 amino acids. CDR1 is SGHNT and CDR2 is YYREEE in the germline V gene (reference sequence). V was pared by 3 bases and J by 5 bases, with 14 bases between. This chain's CDR3 is CASSSRGGMTEAFF. CDR3 nucleotide sequence: TGTGCCAGCAGCTCCCGGGGCGGAATGACTGAAGCTTTCTTT. Variable domain in full (rest from reference TRBV5-4 and TRBJ1-1): ETGVTQSPTHLIKTRGQQVTLRCSSQSGHNTVSWYQQALGQGPQFIFQYYREEENGRGNFPPRFSGLQFPNYSSELNVNALELDDSALYLCASSSRGGMTEAFFGQGTRLTVV.

V gene TRBV6-1 combines with J gene TRBJ1-5; D is uncertain. The CDR3 contains 15 residues. With 2 bases removed from V and 0 bases from J, the gap between germline ends came to 8 bases. Germline loops: CDR1 MNHNS, CDR2 SASEGT. The CDR3 region is CASSEYRNSNQPQHF. CDR3 bases: TGTGCCAGCAGTGAATATAGGAATAGCAATCAGCCCCAGCATTTT.

V and J are TRBV7-9 and TRBJ1-5, with a possible D match to TRBD1 (5 bases). Per germline, CDR1 SEHNR and CDR2 FQNEAQ (reference sequence). The length of the CDR3 is 15 residues. V gave up 5 bases and J gave up 4 bases, with 15 bases separating them. The CDR3 here is CASSPVLGENQPQHF. CDR3 bases: TGTGCCAGCAGCCCTGTTTTAGGGGAAAATCAGCCCCAGCATTTT. The complete variable domain, with remaining parts taken from reference TRBV7-9 and TRBJ1-5, reads DTGVSQNPRHKITKRGQNVTFRCDPISEHNRLYWYRQTLGQGPEFLTYFQNEAQLEKSRLLSDRFSAERPKGSFSTLEIQRTEQGDSAMYLCASSPVLGENQPQHFGDGTRLSIL.

V usage is TRBV5-1 and J usage is TRBJ1-4; possibly TRBD1 for D (5 bases). The CDR3 extends over 15 amino acids. Germline V gene sequence: CDR1 SGHRS, CDR2 YFSETQ. V lost 3 bases, J lost 3 bases, and 12 bases lay in between. CDR3 loop: CASSWTYYSNEKLFF. CDR3 in DNA: TGCGCCAGCAGCTGGACATACTATTCTAATGAAAAACTGTTTTTT. Full variable domain (missing parts from reference TRBV5-1 and TRBJ1-4): KAGVTQTPRYLIKTRGQQVTLSCSPISGHRSVSWYQQTPGQGLQFLFEYFSETQRNKGNFPGRFSGRQFSNSRSEMNVSTLELGDSALYLCASSWTYYSNEKLFFGSGTQLSVL.

In the case of this clone: In the same sample, other DNA sequences code for this CDR3. The chain couples TRBV2 to TRBJ2-7; D perhaps matches TRBD1 (6 bases). The V gene lost 5 bases and the J gene lost 3 bases, with 8 bases spanning the gap. Germline CDR1 reads SNHLY; CDR2 reads FYNNEI. The CDR3 spans 12 residues. CDR3 nucleotide sequence: TGTGCCAGCAGTCTGGACAGCTACGAGCAGTACTTC. Its translation is CASSLDSYEQYF.

The chain carries TRBV7-9 and TRBJ2-7; maybe TRBD2 (6 bases). This CDR3 spans 16 amino acids. The V end lost 2 bases, the J end lost 0 bases, and 14 bases lay between the germline ends. In germline, CDR1 is SEHNR, CDR2 FQNEAQ (reference sequence). The CDR3 protein is CASSLPPRDFSYEQYF. CDR3 bases: TGTGCCAGCAGCTTACCCCCCCGGGACTTCTCCTACGAGCAGTACTTC.

The rearrangement uses TRBV6-5 and TRBJ2-1; TRBD1 is a possible D gene (6 bases). Germline CDR1 reads MNHEY; CDR2 reads SVGAGI. The length of the CDR3 is 16 residues. Trimming took 0 bases from V and 5 from J, leaving 14 bases between them. The CDR3 DNA reads as TGTGCCAGCAGTTACTCTCAGGGGACGATTCACAATGAGCAGTTCTTC. Translated: CASSYSQGTIHNEQFF.

There are a few counts of this clone. The rearrangement joins TRBV7-9 to TRBJ2-2; TRBD1 might be the D (6 bases). V dropped 5 bases and J dropped 7 bases, with 17 bases sitting between them. The CDR3 has 15 residues. Germline CDR1 and CDR2: SEHNR and FQNEAQ (reference sequence). The CDR3 DNA is TGTGCCAGCAGCGGATCAGGGGCCTGGGGCGGGGAGCTGTTTTTT. This sequence encodes CASSGSGAWGGELFF.

V gene TRBV4-1 combines with J gene TRBJ2-3; tentative D call: TRBD2 (5 bases). CDR1 and CDR2 from the germline V gene are MGHRA and YSYEKL. This CDR3 spans 14 amino acids. Trimming took off 1 base at V and 5 bases at J, with 10 bases between the two ends. CDR3 nucleotide sequence: TGCGCCAGCAGCCAAGGACCTGCGGGAGATACGCAGTATTTT. It yields the protein CASSQGPAGDTQYF.

The chain carries TRBV19 and TRBJ2-1, with 11 bases that match TRBD2. Trimming at V came to 4 bases and at J to 2 bases, leaving 7 bases not matched to a gene. Per the germline V gene, CDR1 is LNHDA and CDR2 is SQIVND (reference sequence). The CDR3 extends over 17 amino acids. The CDR3 loop is CASSTRLAGIPYNEQFF. The CDR3 DNA reads as TGTGCCAGTAGTACGCGACTAGCGGGGATCCCCTACAATGAGCAGTTCTTC.

The chain links TRBV28 to TRBJ2-7; a possible D gene is TRBD1 (5 bases). CDR3 length: 15 residues. Germline loops: CDR1 MDHEN, CDR2 SYDVKM. V lost 1 base, J lost 5 bases, and 15 bases lay in between. The CDR3 reads CASSLLRGGYDEQYF. The CDR3 DNA reads as TGTGCCAGCAGTTTATTAAGGGGCGGATACGACGAGCAGTACTTC.

The chain links TRBV27 to TRBJ2-2; possibly TRBD2 for D (6 bases). The CDR3 contains 17 residues. Deletions cut 2 bases from V and 1 base from J, with 14 bases between. Germline CDR1 reads MNHEY; CDR2 reads SMNVEV (reference sequence). DNA of the CDR3: TGTGCCAGCAGTTTACAGATTGCTAGCGAGAACACCGGGGAGCTGTTTTTT. Translated, it gives CASSLQIASENTGELFF.

About this clone itself: The same CDR3 is also encoded by other DNA sequences in this sample. The chain has TRBV15 and TRBJ1-1; D remains unclear. This CDR3 comprises 16 residues. Germline V gene lookup returns CDR1 LNHNV and CDR2 YYDKDF (reference sequence). Between the trimmed V and J ends, which lost 1 base and 1 base, there was a span of 13 bases. The CDR3 coding sequence is TGTGCCACCAGCAGAGGGTTCGAAGGGCGGAACACTGAAGCTTTCTTT. Its translation: CATSRGFEGRNTEAFF.

The gene calls are TRBV7-6 and TRBJ1-1; 9 positions match TRBD1. Germline V gene data show CDR1 as SGHVS and CDR2 as FNYEAQ. The CDR3 runs to 13 residues. Trimming removed 5 bases from V and 5 bases from J; junction bases left unmatched: 3. The chain's CDR3 is CASSKGQGTEAFF. The CDR3 coding sequence is TGTGCCAGCAGCAAGGGACAGGGAACTGAAGCTTTCTTT.

The rearrangement uses TRBV25-1 and TRBJ1-2; D is ambiguous. CDR3 size: 15 residues. Looked up from germline, CDR1 is MGHDK and CDR2 is SYGVNS. V was shortened by 4 bases and J by 2 bases, with 14 bases between the two germline ends. The CDR3, as DNA: TGTGCCAGCAGTGGGGGAGGAGCAGAGAACTATGGCTACACCTTC. This gives the protein CASSGGGAENYGYTF.

The chain couples TRBV5-6 to TRBJ1-2; 8 nucleotides agree with TRBD1. V lost 4 bases and J lost 8; bases outside the gene matches: 7. Germline V gene sequence: CDR1 SGHDT, CDR2 YYEEEE. The CDR3 loop spans 13 amino acids. The CDR3 loop is CASSPDREEGYTF. The CDR3 DNA reads as TGTGCCAGCAGCCCGGACAGGGAAGAGGGCTACACCTTC.

The rearrangement uses TRBV7-9 and TRBJ2-7, with 7 bases fitting TRBD2. Trimming took 5 bases from V and 0 from J; bases not matched to a gene: 10. This CDR3 spans 16 amino acids. The germline V gene encodes CDR1 SEHNR and CDR2 FQNEAQ (reference sequence). CDR3 in amino acids: CASSQELSGPSYEQYF. The CDR3 DNA sequence: TGTGCCAGCAGCCAAGAGCTTAGCGGGCCCTCCTACGAGCAGTACTTC.

This chain connects TRBV5-6 to TRBJ2-1, with D possibly matching TRBD2 (6 bases). Germline CDR1 and CDR2: SGHDT and YYEEEE. V lost 4 bases to trimming and J lost 2 bases, with 16 bases between them. The CDR3 sequence is 16 residues long. CDR3 region: CASSPDGGLPYNEQFF. In nucleotides, the CDR3 is TGTGCCAGCAGCCCCGACGGGGGTCTCCCCTACAATGAGCAGTTCTTC.

V usage is TRBV7-9 and J usage is TRBJ2-5, with D tentatively TRBD1 (6 bases). Germline assignment: CDR1 SEHNR and CDR2 FQNEAQ (reference sequence). V lost 0 bases, J lost 2 bases, and 16 bases lay in between. This CDR3 has 17 amino acids. Here the CDR3 reads CASSLASGGHKQETQYF. The CDR3 DNA follows: TGTGCCAGCAGCTTAGCGAGTGGGGGACATAAGCAAGAGACCCAGTACTTC.

CDR3 coding DNA: TGTGCCAGCAGCTTAGATGGGGGGCGGGATACGCAGTATTTT. Protein sequence: CASSLDGGRDTQYF. This sequence joins TRBV11-3 and TRBJ2-3; D possibly uses TRBD1 or TRBD2 (6 bases each). The CDR3 loop spans 14 amino acids. The germline V and J ends were trimmed by 0 bases and 6 bases, with 10 bases remaining between them. Germline-derived CDR1 and CDR2 are SGHNT and YENEEA.